This T cell receptor (beta chain) comes out of a study of blood T cell repertoires in COVID-19. Study in general: Some COVID-19 samples were acute and others convalescent; all came from the United States, Italy and Spain. The analysed material was cDNA or gDNA that came from T cells, B-cell-depleted T cells, or PBMCs.

The Seattle patients joined while their infection was active and were tracked longitudinally afterward. The V and J ends lost 0 bases and 6 bases, in that order; junction bases with no gene match: 16. This CDR3 contains 19 residues. The germline V gene encodes CDR1 SGHRS and CDR2 YFSETQ. The authors' processing: Reference gene primer amplification yielded estimated nucleated cell counts. Sequencing used immunoSEQ multiplex PCR; TCRdb keeps in-frame clones, though not all of them. V and J calls and clone size are those listed in that table; D and trimming were worked out from the DNA. The sample has over 150,000 clones, approximately 91% seen once.

The V call is TRBV5-1, the J call TRBJ2-3; TRBD2 matches at 10 bases. The sequence came from a young man with COVID-19, enrolled during active disease. The sequencing sample was made of peripheral blood. The DNA for the CDR3 is TGCGCCAGCAGCTTGGCCAACGGGCTAGCGGGAGTCCCAGTTGATACGCAGTATTTT. It translates to CASSLANGLAGVPVDTQYF.